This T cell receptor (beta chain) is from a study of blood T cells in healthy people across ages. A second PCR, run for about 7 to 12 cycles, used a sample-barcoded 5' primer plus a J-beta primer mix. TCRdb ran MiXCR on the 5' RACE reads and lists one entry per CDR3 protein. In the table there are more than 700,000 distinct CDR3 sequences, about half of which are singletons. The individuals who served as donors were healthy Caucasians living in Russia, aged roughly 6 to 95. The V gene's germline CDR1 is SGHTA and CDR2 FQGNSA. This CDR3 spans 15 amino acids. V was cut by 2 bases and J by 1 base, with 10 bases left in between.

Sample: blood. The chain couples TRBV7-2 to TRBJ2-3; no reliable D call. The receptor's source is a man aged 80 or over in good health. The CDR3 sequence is CASSLRGPRTDTQYF. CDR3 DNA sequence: TGTGCCAGCAGCTTACGCGGCCCCCGCACAGATACGCAGTATTTT.